This TCR beta chain is drawn from a study of blood T cell repertoires in COVID-19. Study details: COVID-19 samples collected from the United States, Italy and Spain covered acute and convalescent phases. T cells, B-cell-depleted T cells, or PBMCs provided the cDNA or gDNA that served as material.

Assay used: immunoSEQ multiplex PCR; TCRdb lists only in-frame clones, some missing. The sample lists approximately 140,000 clones; 85% to 90% were seen once. V shed 4 bases, J shed 6 bases, and the junction held 6 bases outside the gene matches. CDR1 is LNHDA, CDR2 SQIVND, per germline (reference sequence). CDR3 length equals 14 residues. The table lists this clone with a count of one. Each participant's cohort was designated according to participant-reported clinical history. The receptor was isolated from a woman in her twenties or thirties with acute COVID-19. Sequences were obtained from PBMCs or T cells enriched from blood (not recorded which). The chain carries TRBV19 and TRBJ1-1, with 9 bases identical to TRBD1. DNA for the CDR3: TGTGCCAGTAGTACCGGACAGGGGATCGCTGAAGCTTTCTTT. This sequence encodes CASSTGQGIAEAFF. The whole variable domain, remainder taken from reference TRBV19 and TRBJ1-1, is DGGITQSPKYLFRKEGQNVTLSCEQNLNHDAMYWYRQDPGQGLRLIYYSQIVNDFQKGDIAEGYSVSREKKESFPLTVTSAQKNPTAFYLCASSTGQGIAEAFFGQGTRLTVV.